This T cell receptor (beta chain) was identified during a study of CD8 T cells in Susac syndrome. Overall study results and limits: The relatively small number of individuals in the TCR sequencing and HLA analysis was acknowledged by the study.

The CDR3 contains 13 residues. Germline V gene data show CDR1 as SGHTA and CDR2 as FQGTGA. V lost 4 bases, J lost 4 bases, and 3 bases stayed unmatched. Reverse transcription of roughly 0.5 to 1 ug RNA used random hexamers. TCRdb reprocessed the immunoSEQ multiplex PCR reads via MiXCR and lists one record per CDR3 protein. The sample shows approximately 100,000 distinct CDR3 sequences, 92% of them seen only once. To note about this clonotype: Its antigen is unidentified.

This clonotype originated in a human donor in good health. The sample comprised CD4+ T cells from PBMCs. The gene calls are TRBV7-3 and TRBJ1-1, with 7 bases identical to TRBD1. This CDR3 reads CASSSTGVTEAFF. Written as DNA, the CDR3 is TGTGCCAGCAGCTCAACAGGGGTCACTGAAGCTTTCTTT.